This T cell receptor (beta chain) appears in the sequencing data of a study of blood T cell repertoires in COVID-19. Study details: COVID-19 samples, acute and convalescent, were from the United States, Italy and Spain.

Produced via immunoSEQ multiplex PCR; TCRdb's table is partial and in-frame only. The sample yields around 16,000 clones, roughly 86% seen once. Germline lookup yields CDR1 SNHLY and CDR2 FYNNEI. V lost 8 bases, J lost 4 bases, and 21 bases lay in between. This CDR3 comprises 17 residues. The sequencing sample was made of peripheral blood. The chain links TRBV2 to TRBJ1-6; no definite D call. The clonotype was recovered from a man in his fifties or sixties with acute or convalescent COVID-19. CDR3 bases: TGTGCCAGCTCGAAAGCCCATCTTGTTAATTATAATTCACCCCTCCACTTT. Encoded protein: CASSKAHLVNYNSPLHF.